This T cell receptor (beta chain) appears in the sequencing data of a study of control samples from healthy donors and cancer patients. Using immunoSEQ multiplex PCR, the repertoire was profiled, and TCRdb retains in-frame clones only, with some absent. The profile shows 120,000 or so clones, around 92% of them singletons. The CDR3 covers 12 residues. Trimming removed 6 bases from V and 4 bases from J, with 7 bases in between. Germline V gene data show CDR1 as ENHRY and CDR2 as SYGVKD. The gene calls are TRBV10-3 and TRBJ1-5; TRBD1 might be the D (5 bases). This clonotype originated in an older man with head and neck cancer. Sequencing was done on a sample of PBMCs. Here the CDR3 DNA reads TGTGCCATCAGCGACAGAAATCAGCCCCAGCATTTT. Translated, it gives CAISDRNQPQHF.